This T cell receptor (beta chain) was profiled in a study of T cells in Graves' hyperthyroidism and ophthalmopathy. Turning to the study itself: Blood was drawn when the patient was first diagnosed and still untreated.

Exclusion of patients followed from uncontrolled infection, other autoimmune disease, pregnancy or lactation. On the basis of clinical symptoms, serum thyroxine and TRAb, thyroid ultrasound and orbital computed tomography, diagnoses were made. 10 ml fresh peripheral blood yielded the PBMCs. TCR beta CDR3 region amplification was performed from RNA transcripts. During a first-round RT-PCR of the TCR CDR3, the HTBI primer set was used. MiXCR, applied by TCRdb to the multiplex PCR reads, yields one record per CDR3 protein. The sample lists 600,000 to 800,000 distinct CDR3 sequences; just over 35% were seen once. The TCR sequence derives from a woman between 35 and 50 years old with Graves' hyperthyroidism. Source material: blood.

The CDR3: CAIRGQLLQETQYF. The CDR3 DNA is TGTGCCATCAGGGGACAGTTACTTCAAGAGACCCAGTACTTC. The chain links TRBV10-3 to TRBJ2-5; TRBD1 agrees at 7 bases. From germline, CDR1 is ENHRY and CDR2 SYGVKD. V gave up 6 bases and J gave up 2 bases; unmatched junction bases: 6. The CDR3 runs 14 residues.